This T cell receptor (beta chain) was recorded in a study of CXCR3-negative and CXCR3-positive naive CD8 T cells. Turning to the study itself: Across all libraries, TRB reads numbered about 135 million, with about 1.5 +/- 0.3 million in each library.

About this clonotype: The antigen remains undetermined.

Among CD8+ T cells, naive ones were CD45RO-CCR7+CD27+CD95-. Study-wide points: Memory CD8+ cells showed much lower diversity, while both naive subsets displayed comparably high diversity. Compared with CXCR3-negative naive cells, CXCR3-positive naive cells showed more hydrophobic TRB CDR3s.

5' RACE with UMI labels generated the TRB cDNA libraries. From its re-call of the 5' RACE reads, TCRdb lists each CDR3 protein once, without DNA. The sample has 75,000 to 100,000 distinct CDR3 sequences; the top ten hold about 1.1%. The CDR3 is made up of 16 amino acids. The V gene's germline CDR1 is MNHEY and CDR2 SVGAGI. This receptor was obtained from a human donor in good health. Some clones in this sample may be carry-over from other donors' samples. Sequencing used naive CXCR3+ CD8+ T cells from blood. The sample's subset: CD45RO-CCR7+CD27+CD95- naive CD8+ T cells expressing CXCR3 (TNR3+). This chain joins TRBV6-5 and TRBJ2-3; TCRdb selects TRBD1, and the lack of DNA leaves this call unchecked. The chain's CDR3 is CASSYGQGVLTDTQYF.